The sample holds one count of the clone carrying this TCR beta chain. The data were obtained in a study of shared clonotypes between healthy human individuals. Each replicate PCR on the sorted subsets used around 200 ng DNA (about 30,000 T cell genomes). Only in-frame clones appear in the TCRdb table, and some are missing; sequencing was by immunoSEQ multiplex PCR. Among millions of clones listed, over 90% were seen once. Trimming at V came to 8 bases and at J to 3 bases, leaving 6 bases not matched to a gene. Germline V CDR1 and CDR2: SNHLY, FYNNEI. This CDR3 is 14 amino acids long. Study donors comprised healthy, HIV-negative adults devoid of recent acute infection or vaccination.

The chain carries TRBV2 and TRBJ2-2; 7 nucleotides line up with TRBD2. The receptor was isolated from a man younger than 35 in good health. Some clones in this sample may be carry-over from other donors' samples. Sequenced: naive CD4+ T cells from PBMCs. Subset defined: CD45RA+ positively selected. The CDR3 nucleotides read TGTGCCAGCGGGAGCGGGACTGACACCGGGGAGCTGTTTTTT. Translating it yields CASGSGTDTGELFF.